The table lists the clone carrying this TCR beta chain with a few counts. This specimen comes from a study of T-cell reconstitution after alpha-beta-depleted transplantation in children. Germline values: CDR1 SQVTM, CDR2 ANQGSEA. This CDR3 is 14 amino acids long. The V gene end was trimmed by 7 bases and the J gene end by 5 bases; junction bases not matched to a gene: 12. The TCRbeta library incorporated unique molecular identifiers. TCRdb processed the PCR reads anew with MiXCR; each CDR3 protein has one entry. The table lists 350,000 to 400,000 distinct CDR3 sequences, less than 15% of them singletons.

The receptor was isolated from a human donor who donated a stem cell graft to a child with Fanconi anemia. The rearrangement uses TRBV29-1 and TRBJ1-2; 8 bases are shared with TRBD1. The sequences come from PBMCs, collected from the stem cell graft. The CDR3 sequence is CSAEGQGIAYGYTF. The DNA for the CDR3 is TGCAGCGCCGAAGGACAGGGCATTGCATATGGCTACACCTTC.